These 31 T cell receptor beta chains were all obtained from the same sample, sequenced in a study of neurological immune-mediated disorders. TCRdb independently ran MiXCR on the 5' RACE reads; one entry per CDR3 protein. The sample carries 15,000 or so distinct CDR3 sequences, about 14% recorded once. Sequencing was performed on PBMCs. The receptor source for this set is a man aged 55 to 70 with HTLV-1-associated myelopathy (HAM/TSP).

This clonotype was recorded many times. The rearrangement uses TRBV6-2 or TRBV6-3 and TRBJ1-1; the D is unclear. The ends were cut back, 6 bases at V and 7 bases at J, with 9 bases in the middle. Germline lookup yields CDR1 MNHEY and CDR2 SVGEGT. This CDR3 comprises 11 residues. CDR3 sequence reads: CASSSPFEAFF. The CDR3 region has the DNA TGTGCCAGCAGCAGCCCTTTTGAAGCTTTCTTT.

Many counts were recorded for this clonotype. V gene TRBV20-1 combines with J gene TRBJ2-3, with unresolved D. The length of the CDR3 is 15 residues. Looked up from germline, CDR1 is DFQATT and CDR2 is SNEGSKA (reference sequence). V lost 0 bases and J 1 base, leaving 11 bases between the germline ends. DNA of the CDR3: TGCAGTGCTAGAGAATTTGGCCCACGCACAGATACGCAGTATTTT. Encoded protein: CSAREFGPRTDTQYF.

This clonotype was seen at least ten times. CDR3 sequence (DNA): TGTGCCAGCAGTGACCACACCTTC. This sequence encodes CASSDHTF. The rearrangement uses TRBV2 and TRBJ1-2; D is unclear. The germline V gene encodes CDR1 SNHLY and CDR2 FYNNEI. The V end lost 3 bases, the J end lost 12 bases, and 2 bases lay between the germline ends. The CDR3 extends over 8 amino acids. Using reference TRBV2 and TRBJ1-2 for the parts outside the CDR3, the full variable domain is EPEVTQTPSHQVTQMGQEVILRCVPISNHLYFYWYRQILGQKVEFLVSFYNNEISEKSEIFDDQFSVERPDGSNFTLKIRSTKLEDSAMYFCASSDHTFGSGTRLTVV.

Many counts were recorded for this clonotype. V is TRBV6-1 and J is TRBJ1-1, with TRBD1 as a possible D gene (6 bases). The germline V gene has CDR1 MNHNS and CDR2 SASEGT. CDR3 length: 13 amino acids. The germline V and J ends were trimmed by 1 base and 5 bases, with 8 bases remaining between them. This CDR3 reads CASSEVDRTEAFF. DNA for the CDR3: TGTGCCAGCAGTGAAGTAGACAGGACTGAAGCTTTCTTT.

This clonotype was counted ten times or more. The CDR3 DNA reads as TGTGCCAGCAGTTCCCGGGACACGCCCTATGGCTACACCTTC. Protein sequence: CASSSRDTPYGYTF. This rearrangement joins TRBV6-7 to TRBJ1-2, with D perhaps matching TRBD1 (6 bases). TRBV6-7 is filed as an ORF, its function uncertain. Trimming took off 4 bases at V and 4 bases at J, with 13 bases between the two ends. The CDR3 has 14 amino acids.

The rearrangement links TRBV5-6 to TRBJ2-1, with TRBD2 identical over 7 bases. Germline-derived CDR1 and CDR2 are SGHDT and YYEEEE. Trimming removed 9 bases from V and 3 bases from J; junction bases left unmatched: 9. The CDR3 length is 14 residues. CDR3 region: CANRPTGGYNEQFF. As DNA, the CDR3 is TGTGCCAACAGACCAACGGGGGGCTACAATGAGCAGTTCTTC.

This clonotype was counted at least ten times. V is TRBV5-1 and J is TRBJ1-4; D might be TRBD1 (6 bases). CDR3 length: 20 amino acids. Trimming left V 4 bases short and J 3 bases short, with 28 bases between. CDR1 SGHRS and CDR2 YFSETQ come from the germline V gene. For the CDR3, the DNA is TGCGCCAGCAGCCCCGTCGGCCGCCGAGGGGGGACGCGGGCTAATGAAAAACTGTTTTTT. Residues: CASSPVGRRGGTRANEKLFF.

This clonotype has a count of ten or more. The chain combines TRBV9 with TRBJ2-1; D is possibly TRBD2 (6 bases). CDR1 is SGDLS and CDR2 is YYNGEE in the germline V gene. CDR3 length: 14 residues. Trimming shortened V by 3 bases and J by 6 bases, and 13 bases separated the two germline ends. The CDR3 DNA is TGTGCCAGCAGCGGGATGACTAGTGCCAATGAGCAGTTCTTC. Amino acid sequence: CASSGMTSANEQFF.

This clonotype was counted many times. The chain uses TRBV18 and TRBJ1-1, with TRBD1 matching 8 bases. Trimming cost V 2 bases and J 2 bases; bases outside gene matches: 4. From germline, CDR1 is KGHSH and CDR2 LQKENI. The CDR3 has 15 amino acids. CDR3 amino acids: CASSPMTGANTEAFF. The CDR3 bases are TGTGCCAGCTCACCAATGACAGGGGCCAACACTGAAGCTTTCTTT.

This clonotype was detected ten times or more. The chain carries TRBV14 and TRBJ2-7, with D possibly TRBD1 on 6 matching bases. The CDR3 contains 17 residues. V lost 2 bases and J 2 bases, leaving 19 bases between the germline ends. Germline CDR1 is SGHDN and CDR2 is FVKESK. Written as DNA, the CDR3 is TGTGCCAGCAGCCAACAAGGATGGGACACCCGCCCCTACGAGCAGTACTTC. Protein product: CASSQQGWDTRPYEQYF.

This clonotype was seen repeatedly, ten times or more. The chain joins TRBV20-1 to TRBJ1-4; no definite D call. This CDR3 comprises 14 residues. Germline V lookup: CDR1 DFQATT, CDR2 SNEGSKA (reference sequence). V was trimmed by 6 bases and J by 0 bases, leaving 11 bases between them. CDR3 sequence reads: CSAVGDSTNEKLFF. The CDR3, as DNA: TGCAGTGCCGTCGGGGATTCAACTAATGAAAAACTGTTTTTT.

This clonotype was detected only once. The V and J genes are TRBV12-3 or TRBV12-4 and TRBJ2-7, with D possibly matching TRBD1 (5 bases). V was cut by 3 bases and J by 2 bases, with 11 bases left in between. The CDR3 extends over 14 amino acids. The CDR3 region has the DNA TGTGCCAGCAGTTTTGTTAGGGGAACCTACGAGCAGTACTTC. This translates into CASSFVRGTYEQYF.

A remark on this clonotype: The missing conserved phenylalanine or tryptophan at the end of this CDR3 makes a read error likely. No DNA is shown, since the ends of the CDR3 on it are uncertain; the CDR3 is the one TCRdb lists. The CDR3: CASSLLLAGATIGELIL. The rearrangement joins TRBV5-1 to TRBJ2-2; the DNA was not compared with TRBD2, the D call given in the table. Germline V gives CDR1 SGHRS, CDR2 YFSETQ. Inclusive of both ends, the CDR3 amounts to 17 amino acids.

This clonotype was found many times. The CDR3 DNA reads as TGCAGCGTTGAAGACCTCTCAGGGGGCGGGTATCGGACAGATACGCAGTATTTT. Protein sequence: CSVEDLSGGGYRTDTQYF. This rearrangement joins TRBV29-1 to TRBJ2-3; 8 positions agree with TRBD1. There are 18 residues in the CDR3. V shed 0 bases and J 3 bases; nucleotides not matched to a gene: 14. Germline CDR1 SQVTM, CDR2 ANQGSEA.

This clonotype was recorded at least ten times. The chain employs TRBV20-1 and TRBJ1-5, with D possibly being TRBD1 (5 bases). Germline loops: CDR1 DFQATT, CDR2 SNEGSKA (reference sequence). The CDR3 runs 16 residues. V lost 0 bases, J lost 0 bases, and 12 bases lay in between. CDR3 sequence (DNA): TGCAGTGCTAGAGAGGGGGGGAAGGTTAGCAATCAGCCCCAGCATTTT. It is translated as CSAREGGKVSNQPQHF.

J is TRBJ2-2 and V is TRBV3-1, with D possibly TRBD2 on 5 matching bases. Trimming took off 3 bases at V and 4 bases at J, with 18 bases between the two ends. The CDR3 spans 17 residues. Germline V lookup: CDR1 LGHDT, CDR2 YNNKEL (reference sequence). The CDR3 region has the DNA TGTGCCAGCAGCCACCGTTCTGATCGGGGAATCACCGGGGAGCTGTTTTTT. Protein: CASSHRSDRGITGELFF.

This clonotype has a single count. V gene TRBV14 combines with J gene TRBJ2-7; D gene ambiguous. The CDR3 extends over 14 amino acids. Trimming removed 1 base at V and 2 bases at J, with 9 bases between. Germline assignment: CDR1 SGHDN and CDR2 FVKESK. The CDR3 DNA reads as TGTGCCAGCAGCCAAGGAGACTGGACCTACGAGCAGTACTTC. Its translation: CASSQGDWTYEQYF.

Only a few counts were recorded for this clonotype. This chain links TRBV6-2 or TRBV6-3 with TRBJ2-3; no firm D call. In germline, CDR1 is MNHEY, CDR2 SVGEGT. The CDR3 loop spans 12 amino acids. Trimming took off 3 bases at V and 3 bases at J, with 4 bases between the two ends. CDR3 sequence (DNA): TGTGCCAGCAGTTATCTGACAGATACGCAGTATTTT. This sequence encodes CASSYLTDTQYF.

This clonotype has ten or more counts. CDR3 bases: TGCGCCAGCAGCCAACTTCAGGGGAATTCACCCCTCCACTTT. This translates into CASSQLQGNSPLHF. This chain uses TRBV4-1 with TRBJ1-6; TRBD1 might be the D (6 bases). The V end lost 2 bases, the J end lost 7 bases, and 9 bases lay between the germline ends. CDR3 length: 14 residues. From germline, CDR1 is MGHRA and CDR2 YSYEKL.

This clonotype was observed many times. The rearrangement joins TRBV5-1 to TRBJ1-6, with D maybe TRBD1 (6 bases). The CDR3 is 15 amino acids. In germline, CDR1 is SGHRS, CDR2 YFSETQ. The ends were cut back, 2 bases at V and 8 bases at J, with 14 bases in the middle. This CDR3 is CASSLQGQKDSPLHF. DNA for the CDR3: TGCGCCAGCAGCTTACAAGGACAGAAGGATTCACCCCTCCACTTT. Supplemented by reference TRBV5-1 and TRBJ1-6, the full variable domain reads KAGVTQTPRYLIKTRGQQVTLSCSPISGHRSVSWYQQTPGQGLQFLFEYFSETQRNKGNFPGRFSGRQFSNSRSEMNVSTLELGDSALYLCASSLQGQKDSPLHFGNGTRLTVT.

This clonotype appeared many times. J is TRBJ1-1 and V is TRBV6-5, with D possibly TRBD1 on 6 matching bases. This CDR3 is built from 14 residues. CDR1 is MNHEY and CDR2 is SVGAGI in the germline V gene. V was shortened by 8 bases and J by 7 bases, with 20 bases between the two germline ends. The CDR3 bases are TGTGCCAGCGCCTTGGGGACACGGCCTTTTGAAGCTTTCTTT. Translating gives CASALGTRPFEAFF.

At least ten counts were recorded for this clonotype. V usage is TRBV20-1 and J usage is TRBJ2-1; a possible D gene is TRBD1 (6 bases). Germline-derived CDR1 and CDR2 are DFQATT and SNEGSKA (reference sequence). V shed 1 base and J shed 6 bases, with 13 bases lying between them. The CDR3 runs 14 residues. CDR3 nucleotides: TGCAGTGCTAGAGGGGACCTAGGGGGCAATGAGCAGTTCTTC. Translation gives CSARGDLGGNEQFF.

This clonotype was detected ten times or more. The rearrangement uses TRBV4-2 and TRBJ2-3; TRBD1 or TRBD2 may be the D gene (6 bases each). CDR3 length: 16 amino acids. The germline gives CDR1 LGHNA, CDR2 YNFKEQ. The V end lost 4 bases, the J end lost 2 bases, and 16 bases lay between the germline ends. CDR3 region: CASSLEPGASTDTQYF. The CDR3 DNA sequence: TGTGCCAGCAGCCTAGAACCGGGGGCCTCCACAGATACGCAGTATTTT.

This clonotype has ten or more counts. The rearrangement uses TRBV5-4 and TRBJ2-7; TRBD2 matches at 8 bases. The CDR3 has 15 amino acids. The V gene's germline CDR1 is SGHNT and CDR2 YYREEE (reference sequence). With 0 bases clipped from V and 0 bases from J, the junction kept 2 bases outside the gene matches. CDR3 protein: CASSLGGGTSYEQYF. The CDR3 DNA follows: TGTGCCAGCAGCTTGGGCGGGGGGACCTCCTACGAGCAGTACTTC.

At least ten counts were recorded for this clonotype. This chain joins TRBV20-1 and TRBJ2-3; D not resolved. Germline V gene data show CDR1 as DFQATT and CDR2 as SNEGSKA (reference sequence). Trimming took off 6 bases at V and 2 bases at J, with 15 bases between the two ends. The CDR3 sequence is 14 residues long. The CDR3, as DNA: TGCAGTGCCGTAGTTAGGGATCCCACAGATACGCAGTATTTT. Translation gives CSAVVRDPTDTQYF.

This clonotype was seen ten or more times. The DNA for the CDR3 is TGCGCCAGCCGCTCCGGGACTAGCACCGACGAGCAGTACTTC. This gives the protein CASRSGTSTDEQYF. This sequence joins TRBV5-1 and TRBJ2-7; 9 bases fit TRBD2. V was pared by 7 bases and J by 5 bases, with 10 bases of the junction left unmatched. This CDR3 comprises 14 residues. Germline values: CDR1 SGHRS, CDR2 YFSETQ. Variable domain in full (rest from reference TRBV5-1 and TRBJ2-7): KAGVTQTPRYLIKTRGQQVTLSCSPISGHRSVSWYQQTPGQGLQFLFEYFSETQRNKGNFPGRFSGRQFSNSRSEMNVSTLELGDSALYLCASRSGTSTDEQYFGPGTRLTVT.

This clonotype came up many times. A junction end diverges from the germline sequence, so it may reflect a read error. CDR3: CASSSAQGPYNEQFF. CDR3 DNA: TGTGCTAGCAGCTCGGCACAGGGACCCTACAATGAGCAGTTCTTC. The rearrangement links TRBV7-7 to TRBJ2-1, with a weak D call TRBD1 (6 bases). The V gene's germline CDR1 is SSHAT and CDR2 FNYEAQ (reference sequence). This CDR3 spans 15 amino acids.

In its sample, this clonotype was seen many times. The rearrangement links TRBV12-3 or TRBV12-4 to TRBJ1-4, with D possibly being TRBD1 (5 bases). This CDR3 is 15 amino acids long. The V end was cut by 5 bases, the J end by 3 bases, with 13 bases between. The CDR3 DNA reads TGTGCCAGCAGTCCCGGGACGGTCTCTAATGAAAAACTGTTTTTT. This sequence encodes CASSPGTVSNEKLFF.

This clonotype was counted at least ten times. The CDR3: CASSHRAERGITGELFF. In DNA form, the CDR3 reads TGTGCCAGCAGCCACCGTGCTGAGCGGGGAATCACCGGGGAGCTGTTTTTT. V gene TRBV3-1 combines with J gene TRBJ2-2; 7 positions agree with TRBD2. The J segment lost 4 bases and the V segment lost 3 bases, leaving 11 bases of the junction unmatched. The CDR3 sequence is 17 residues long. Germline V lookup: CDR1 LGHDT, CDR2 YNNKEL (reference sequence).

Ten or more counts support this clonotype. The CDR3 loop reads CASSTSGVDYGYTF. CDR3 coding DNA: TGTGCCAGCAGCACGTCAGGGGTGGACTATGGCTACACCTTC. This chain links TRBV7-9 with TRBJ1-2; TRBD1 is a possible D gene (6 bases). The germline V and J ends were trimmed by 5 bases and 3 bases, with 13 bases remaining between them. Germline V gene lookup returns CDR1 SEHNR and CDR2 FQNEAQ (reference sequence). The CDR3 sequence is 14 residues long.

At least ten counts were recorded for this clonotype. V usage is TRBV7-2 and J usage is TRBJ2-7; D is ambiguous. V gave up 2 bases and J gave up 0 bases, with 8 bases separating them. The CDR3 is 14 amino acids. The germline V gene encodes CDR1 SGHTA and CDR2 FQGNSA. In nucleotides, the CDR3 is TGTGCCAGCAGCTTATACACAGACTCCTACGAGCAGTACTTC. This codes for CASSLYTDSYEQYF.